Each of the 17 T cell receptor beta chains below was sequenced from the same sample in a study of cytomegalovirus exposure and HLA in healthy donors. The PCR ran on 60 Vbeta and 13 Jbeta primers. Profiled with immunoSEQ multiplex PCR; TCRdb holds only in-frame clones, not every one. The top ten hold 1.5% to 2% of the sample, which has tens of thousands of clones, approximately 80% seen once. The source material was PBMCs. These receptors all stem from a woman in her twenties or thirties in good health and CMV-seronegative.

The CDR3 DNA is TGTGCCAGCAGCCCTCGGTTAGGCGGGAGGGACACAGATACGCAGTATTTT. It is translated as CASSPRLGGRDTDTQYF. This rearrangement joins TRBV14 to TRBJ2-3; the match to TRBD2 covers 9 bases. There are 17 residues in the CDR3. With V trimmed by 4 bases and J by 2 bases, 10 bases remained unmatched. Germline V lookup: CDR1 SGHDN, CDR2 FVKESK.

This chain uses TRBV4-3 with TRBJ2-7; maybe TRBD2 (6 bases). Trimming shortened V by 1 base and J by 1 base, and 17 bases separated the two germline ends. This CDR3 contains 17 residues. The germline CDR1 and CDR2 sequences are LGHNA and YSLEER. CDR3 protein: CASSQGPSVGSSYEQYF. The CDR3 DNA reads as TGCGCCAGCAGCCAAGGACCCTCTGTCGGGAGTTCCTACGAGCAGTACTTC.

J is TRBJ1-5 and V is TRBV5-1; a weak D match, TRBD1 (6 bases). Trimming took off 1 base at V and 2 bases at J, with 10 bases between the two ends. Germline V gene lookup returns CDR1 SGHRS and CDR2 YFSETQ. The CDR3 consists of 15 residues. The chain's CDR3 is CASSLWSGGNQPQHF. For the CDR3, the DNA is TGCGCCAGCAGCTTGTGGTCAGGGGGCAATCAGCCCCAGCATTTT. Looking up the rest from reference TRBV5-1 and TRBJ1-5 gives the full variable domain: KAGVTQTPRYLIKTRGQQVTLSCSPISGHRSVSWYQQTPGQGLQFLFEYFSETQRNKGNFPGRFSGRQFSNSRSEMNVSTLELGDSALYLCASSLWSGGNQPQHFGDGTRLSIL.

This sequence joins TRBV7-9 and TRBJ2-5, with 10 bases lining up with TRBD1. From germline, CDR1 is SEHNR and CDR2 FQNEAQ (reference sequence). The CDR3 is 16 amino acids. The J segment lost 4 bases and the V segment lost 5 bases, leaving 10 bases of the junction unmatched. DNA of the CDR3: TGTGCCAGCAGCGCCCGACAGGGGGCCAGGGGAGAGACCCAGTACTTC. This gives the protein CASSARQGARGETQYF.

The CDR3 coding sequence is TGTGCCAGCAGCCAGGGACTAGCGGGAGAGGGCTCCCTCGAGCAGTACTTC. Residues: CASSQGLAGEGSLEQYF. The V gene is TRBV28, the J gene TRBJ2-7; 14 positions match TRBD2. This CDR3 spans 17 amino acids. The germline CDR1 and CDR2 sequences are MDHEN and SYDVKM. V lost 6 bases, J lost 6 bases, and 13 bases stayed unmatched.

V and J are TRBV10-3 and TRBJ2-3, with D possibly matching TRBD1 (6 bases). From germline, CDR1 is ENHRY and CDR2 SYGVKD. Trimming cost V 8 bases and J 1 base, with 13 bases left between them. This CDR3 is 14 amino acids long. As DNA, the CDR3 is TGTGCCATCGATCAGGGGCGCGGCACAGATACGCAGTATTTT. It encodes CAIDQGRGTDTQYF.

The rearrangement joins TRBV2 to TRBJ2-3; 12 bases fit TRBD2. Looked up from germline, CDR1 is SNHLY and CDR2 is FYNNEI. Germline trimming cut 10 bases from V and 6 bases from J; bases unmatched to any gene: 11. This CDR3 comprises 15 residues. DNA of the CDR3: TGTGCCACCACACTGACTAGCGGGAGTGGGGATACGCAGTATTTT. Amino acid sequence: CATTLTSGSGDTQYF. Looking up the rest from reference TRBV2 and TRBJ2-3 gives the full variable domain: EPEVTQTPSHQVTQMGQEVILRCVPISNHLYFYWYRQILGQKVEFLVSFYNNEISEKSEIFDDQFSVERPDGSNFTLKIRSTKLEDSAMYFCATTLTSGSGDTQYFGPGTRLTVL.

The V and J genes are TRBV6-5 and TRBJ2-5; 16 positions match TRBD2. Trimming cost V 4 bases and J 4 bases; bases outside gene matches: 3. Germline CDR1 and CDR2: MNHEY and SVGAGI. This CDR3 is built from 16 residues. The CDR3 reads CASSSGLAGGTETQYF. The DNA of the CDR3 is TGTGCCAGCAGTTCGGGACTAGCGGGAGGGACAGAGACCCAGTACTTC.

This chain uses TRBV6-1 with TRBJ2-7; TRBD2 might be the D (8 bases). The germline gives CDR1 MNHNS, CDR2 SASEGT. CDR3 length equals 15 residues. The germline V and J ends were trimmed by 6 bases and 7 bases, with 22 bases remaining between them. CDR3 sequence reads: CASSPGGDSKAEQYF. CDR3 in DNA: TGTGCCAGCAGCCCGGGGGGGGACAGCAAGGCTGAGCAGTACTTC.

The chain recombines TRBV2 with TRBJ2-5, with 11 bases fitting TRBD2. CDR1 and CDR2 (germline): SNHLY, FYNNEI. The V and J ends lost 3 bases and 5 bases, in that order; junction bases with no gene match: 8. The CDR3 runs to 16 residues. CDR3 in amino acids: CASSDRLAGLGETQYF. For the CDR3, the DNA is TGTGCCAGCAGTGACCGACTAGCGGGACTTGGGGAGACCCAGTACTTC.

This rearrangement joins TRBV27 to TRBJ2-1; 7 nucleotides line up with TRBD1. In germline, CDR1 is MNHEY, CDR2 SMNVEV (reference sequence). V lost 6 bases to trimming and J lost 5 bases; unmatched junction nucleotides: 7. This CDR3 spans 14 amino acids. The CDR3 DNA reads TGTGCCAGCAGCTTAGGGGGCCCCCACAATGAGCAGTTCTTC. Protein sequence: CASSLGGPHNEQFF.

This clone was found a few times. The J gene is TRBJ1-5, the V gene TRBV4-2; D ambiguous. This CDR3 comprises 14 residues. The ends were cut back, 1 base at V and 6 bases at J, with 10 bases in the middle. CDR1 and CDR2 (germline): LGHNA, YNFKEQ. CDR3 DNA sequence: TGTGCCAGCAGCCAAGGAGTTCGCACTCAGCCCCAGCATTTT. Translation: CASSQGVRTQPQHF.

CDR3 bases: TGTGCCAGCAGCATCGACAGGGGCCGTGAGCATTTT. This codes for CASSIDRGREHF. This chain joins TRBV7-2 and TRBJ1-5, with TRBD1 matching over 8 bases. This CDR3 contains 12 residues. The ends lost 5 bases at V and 14 bases at J; junction bases unmatched: 8. Germline CDR1 SGHTA, CDR2 FQGNSA. The entire variable domain, with the rest obtained from reference TRBV7-2 and TRBJ1-5, is as follows: GAGVSQSPSNKVTEKGKDVELRCDPISGHTALYWYRQSLGQGLEFLIYFQGNSAPDKSGLPSDRFSAERTGGSVSTLTIQRTQQEDSAVYLCASSIDRGREHFGDGTRLSIL.

CDR3 nucleotide sequence: TGTGCCAGCAGCTTCGGGACAGGGAAGAACTATGGCTACACCTTC. It yields the protein CASSFGTGKNYGYTF. The J gene is TRBJ1-2, the V gene TRBV7-3; 9 bases map to TRBD1. The germline V gene has CDR1 SGHTA and CDR2 FQGTGA. V shed 3 bases and J 2 bases; nucleotides not matched to a gene: 4. The CDR3 sequence is 15 residues long.

There are a few counts of this clone. A junction boundary mismatches the germline segment, possibly from a read error. This sequence joins TRBV6-1 and TRBJ2-5; 10 bases align to TRBD2. The V gene's germline CDR1 is MNHNS and CDR2 SASEGT. The CDR3 length is 15 residues. The CDR3 DNA reads TGTGCCATCAGTGGGGCTAGCGGGAGAATAGAGACCCAGTACTTC. It specifies CAISGASGRIETQYF.

The chain employs TRBV29-1 and TRBJ2-7; D might be TRBD2 (5 bases). Germline V gives CDR1 SQVTM, CDR2 ANQGSEA. The length of the CDR3 is 12 residues. The V gene lost 5 bases and the J gene lost 2 bases, with 10 bases spanning the gap. The CDR3 DNA reads TGCAGCGTTTCCACACTAGCCTACGAGCAGTACTTC. Its protein is CSVSTLAYEQYF.

The rearrangement uses TRBV5-1 and TRBJ1-1; no clear D. This CDR3 comprises 11 residues. CDR1 is SGHRS and CDR2 is YFSETQ in the germline V gene. V lost 2 bases to trimming and J lost 8 bases, with 7 bases between them. The CDR3 is CASSFGVEAFF. CDR3 bases: TGCGCCAGCAGCTTTGGAGTCGAAGCTTTCTTT.